This T cell receptor beta chain is from a study of PD-1 blockade in classical Hodgkin lymphoma. Study-level points and caveats: TCR diversity in CD4+, not CD8+, cells rose significantly by C4D1. Newly diagnosed and completely responding patients shared comparable baseline diversity. Although disease activity or prior therapy may be involved, causes of the repertoire differences remain undefined. Relapsed/refractory patients reportedly had the lowest baseline TCR diversity, below newly diagnosed patients, who were below healthy donors.

Method: immunoSEQ multiplex PCR; TCRdb's copy keeps in-frame clones and lacks some. The data show 95,000 to 120,000 clones, roughly nine tenths seen once. Points on this clone: Its antigen is still unknown.

Every patient was affected by relapse after autologous stem cell transplantation, while exposure to brentuximab vedotin was not uniform. Trimming removed 2 bases from V and 5 bases from J; junction bases left unmatched: 7. Germline loops: CDR1 SGHAT, CDR2 FQNNGV. This CDR3 has 15 residues. V is TRBV11-2 and J is TRBJ2-5; 8 bases are a match to TRBD2. The source of this sequence is a human donor with classical Hodgkin lymphoma. The material sequenced was peripheral blood mononuclear cells (PBMCs), taken before the second cycle of nivolumab. As DNA, the CDR3 is TGTGCCAGCAGCTTAAGTACGGGAGGGGGGGAGACCCAGTACTTC. Protein sequence: CASSLSTGGGETQYF.